This T cell receptor beta chain derives from a study of T cell responses to AZD1222 COVID-19 vaccine. The study's findings and limits: Unmutated variant regions are reportedly the target of nearly half of TCRs that are spike-specific. It was only after the peak T cell response that any repertoires were sampled. Among the donors, most were white British and more were female, and clonal diversity was possibly underestimated. Two AZD1222 doses significantly raised spike-specific TCR breadth and depth over controls.

Regarding this clone: Its antigen is unknown.

The CDR3 length is 14 residues. Germline V gene sequence: CDR1 SGDLS, CDR2 YYNGEE. V was pared by 0 bases and J by 5 bases, with 9 bases between. Assay: immunoSEQ multiplex PCR; the TCRdb copy retains only in-frame clones and omits some. The table lists approximately 140,000 clones, approximately 90% of them singletons. The sample here was peripheral blood, taken on day 0 of AZD1222 vaccination. The TCR sequence derives from an adult in good health. The chain employs TRBV9 and TRBJ2-1; D might be TRBD2 (5 bases). In DNA, the CDR3 is TGTGCCAGCAGCGTAGCGGGGAAACACAATGAGCAGTTCTTC. It specifies CASSVAGKHNEQFF.